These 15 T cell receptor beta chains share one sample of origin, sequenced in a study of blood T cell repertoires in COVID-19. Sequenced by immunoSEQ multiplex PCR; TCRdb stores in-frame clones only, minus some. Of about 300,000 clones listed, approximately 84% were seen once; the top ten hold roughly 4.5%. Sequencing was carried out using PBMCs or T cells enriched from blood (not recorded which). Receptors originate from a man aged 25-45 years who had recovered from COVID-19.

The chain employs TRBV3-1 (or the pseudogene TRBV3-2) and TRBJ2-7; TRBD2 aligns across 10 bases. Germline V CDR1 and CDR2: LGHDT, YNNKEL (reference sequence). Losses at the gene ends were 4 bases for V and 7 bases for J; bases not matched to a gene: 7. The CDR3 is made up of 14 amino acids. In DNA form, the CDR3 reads TGTGCCAGCAGCCCCAGCGGGGGGGCAGGGGAGCAGTACTTC. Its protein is CASSPSGGAGEQYF.

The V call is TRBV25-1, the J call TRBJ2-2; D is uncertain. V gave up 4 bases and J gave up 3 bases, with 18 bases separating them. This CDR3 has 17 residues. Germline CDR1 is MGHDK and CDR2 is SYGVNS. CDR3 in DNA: TGTGCCAGCAGTGGAGGTACTTTAGGCTCGCACACCGGGGAGCTGTTTTTT. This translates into CASSGGTLGSHTGELFF.

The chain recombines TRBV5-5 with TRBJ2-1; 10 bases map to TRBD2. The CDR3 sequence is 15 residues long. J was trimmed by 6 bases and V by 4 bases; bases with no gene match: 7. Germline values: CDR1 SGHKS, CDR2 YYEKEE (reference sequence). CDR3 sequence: CASSLLAGAFNEQFF. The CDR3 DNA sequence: TGTGCCAGCAGCCTGCTAGCGGGAGCCTTCAATGAGCAGTTCTTC.

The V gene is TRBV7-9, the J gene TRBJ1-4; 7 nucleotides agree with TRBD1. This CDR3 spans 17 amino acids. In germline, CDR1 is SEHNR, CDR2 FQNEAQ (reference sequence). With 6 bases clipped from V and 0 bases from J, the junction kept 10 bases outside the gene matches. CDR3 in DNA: TGTGCCAGCAGTCACGAACCGGGACAGCCAACTAATGAAAAACTGTTTTTT. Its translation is CASSHEPGQPTNEKLFF.

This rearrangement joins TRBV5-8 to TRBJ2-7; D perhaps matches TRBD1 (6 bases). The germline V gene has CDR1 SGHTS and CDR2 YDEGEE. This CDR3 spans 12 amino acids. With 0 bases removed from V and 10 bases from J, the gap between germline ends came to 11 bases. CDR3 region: CASSLAPDSQYF. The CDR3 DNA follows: TGTGCCAGCAGCTTGGCCCCGGACAGTCAGTACTTC.

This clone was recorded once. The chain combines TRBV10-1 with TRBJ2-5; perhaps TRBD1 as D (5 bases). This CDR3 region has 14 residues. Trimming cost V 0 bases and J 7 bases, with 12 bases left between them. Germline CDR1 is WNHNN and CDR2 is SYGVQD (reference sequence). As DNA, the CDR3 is TGCGCCAGCAGTGAGTCGAAGGGGTGGGCGACCCAGTACTTC. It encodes CASSESKGWATQYF.

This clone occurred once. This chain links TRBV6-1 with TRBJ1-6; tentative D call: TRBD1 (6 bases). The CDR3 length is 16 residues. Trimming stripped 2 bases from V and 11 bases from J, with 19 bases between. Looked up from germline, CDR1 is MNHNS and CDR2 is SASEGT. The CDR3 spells CASSETGFLDGTPLHF. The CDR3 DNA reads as TGTGCCAGCAGTGAAACAGGGTTCTTGGACGGGACACCCCTCCACTTT.

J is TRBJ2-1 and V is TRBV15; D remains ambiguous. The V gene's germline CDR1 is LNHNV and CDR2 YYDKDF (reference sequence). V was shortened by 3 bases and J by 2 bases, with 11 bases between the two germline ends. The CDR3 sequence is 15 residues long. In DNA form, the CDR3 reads TGTGCCACCAGCAGGACATCGCCCCCCTACAATGAGCAGTTCTTC. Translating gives CATSRTSPPYNEQFF.

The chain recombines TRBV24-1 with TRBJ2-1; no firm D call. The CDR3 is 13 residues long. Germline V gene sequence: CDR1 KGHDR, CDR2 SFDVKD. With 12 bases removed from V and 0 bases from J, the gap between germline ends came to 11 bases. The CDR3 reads CAARDNSYNEQFF. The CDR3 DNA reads TGTGCCGCCCGAGACAACTCCTACAATGAGCAGTTCTTC.

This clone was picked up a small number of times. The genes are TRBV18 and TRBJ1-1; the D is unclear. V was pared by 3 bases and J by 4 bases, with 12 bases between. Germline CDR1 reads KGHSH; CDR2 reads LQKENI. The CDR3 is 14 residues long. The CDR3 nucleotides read TGTGCCAGCTCACCTCTTGGAGGGTCCACTGAAGCTTTCTTT. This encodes CASSPLGGSTEAFF. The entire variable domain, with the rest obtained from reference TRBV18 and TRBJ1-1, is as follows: NAGVMQNPRHLVRRRGQEARLRCSPMKGHSHVYWYRQLPEEGLKFMVYLQKENIIDESGMPKERFSAEFPKEGPSILRIQQVVRGDSAAYFCASSPLGGSTEAFFGQGTRLTVV.

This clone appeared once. The CDR3 bases are TGTGCCAGTAGTATAGAAGGGAGGTTCCCCTACAATGAGCAGTTCTTC. Translating gives CASSIEGRFPYNEQFF. This sequence joins TRBV19 and TRBJ2-1, with a possible D match to TRBD2 (6 bases). The length of the CDR3 is 16 residues. The germline CDR1 and CDR2 sequences are LNHDA and SQIVND (reference sequence). Trimming took off 0 bases at V and 2 bases at J, with 11 bases between the two ends.

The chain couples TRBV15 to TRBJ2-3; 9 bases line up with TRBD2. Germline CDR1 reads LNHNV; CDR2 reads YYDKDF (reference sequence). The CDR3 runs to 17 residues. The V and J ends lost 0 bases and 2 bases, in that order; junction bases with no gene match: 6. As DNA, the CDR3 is TGTGCCACCAGCAGAGATCAACTAGCGGGTATCACAGATACGCAGTATTTT. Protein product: CATSRDQLAGITDTQYF.

This CDR3 reads CASKWDGSGTGELFF. The CDR3 DNA follows: TGCGCCAGCAAGTGGGACGGAAGCGGGACCGGGGAGCTGTTTTTT. The gene calls are TRBV10-2 and TRBJ2-2; TRBD2 might be the D (6 bases). The V and J ends lost 7 bases and 5 bases respectively, with 17 bases between them. This CDR3 comprises 15 residues. The germline CDR1 and CDR2 sequences are WSHSY and SAAADI.

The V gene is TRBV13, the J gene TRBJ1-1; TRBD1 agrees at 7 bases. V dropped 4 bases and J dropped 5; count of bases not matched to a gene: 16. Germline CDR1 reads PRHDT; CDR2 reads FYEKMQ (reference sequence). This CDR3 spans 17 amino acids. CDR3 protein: CASSSSRDSKSYTEAFF. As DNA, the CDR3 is TGTGCCAGCAGCTCTTCCCGGGACAGTAAGTCCTATACTGAAGCTTTCTTT.

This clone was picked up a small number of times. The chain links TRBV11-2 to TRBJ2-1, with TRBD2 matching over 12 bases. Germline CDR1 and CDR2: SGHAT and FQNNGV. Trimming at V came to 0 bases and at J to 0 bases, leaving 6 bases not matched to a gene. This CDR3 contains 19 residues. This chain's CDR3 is CASSLDQRLAGASYNEQFF. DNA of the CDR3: TGTGCCAGCAGCTTAGACCAAAGACTAGCGGGGGCCTCCTACAATGAGCAGTTCTTC.